Each of the 18 T cell receptor beta chains below was sequenced from the same sample in a study of blood T cell repertoires in COVID-19. Some clones are missing from TCRdb's copy, which holds only in-frame ones; the method was immunoSEQ multiplex PCR. The sample records over 200,000 clones, 75% to 85% being singletons. Sample: peripheral blood. Receptor source: a man aged 35 to 55 who had recovered from COVID-19.

J is TRBJ2-2 and V is TRBV9; no firm D call. Trimming took 3 bases from V and 4 from J, leaving 7 bases between them. The CDR3 totals 13 residues. CDR1 SGDLS and CDR2 YYNGEE come from the germline V gene. The CDR3 DNA reads as TGTGCCAGCAGCGGACAAGTCACCGGGGAGCTGTTTTTT. Translation: CASSGQVTGELFF.

The chain couples TRBV6-2 or TRBV6-3 to TRBJ1-5; 8 bases align to TRBD1. V trimming: 0 bases; J trimming: 3 bases; junction bases outside the gene matches: 7. The CDR3 loop spans 17 amino acids. CDR1 MNHEY and CDR2 SVGEGT come from the germline V gene. The CDR3, as DNA: TGTGCCAGCAGTTACTCAACAGGGGGTCGACCCAATCAGCCCCAGCATTTT. This sequence encodes CASSYSTGGRPNQPQHF.

This chain connects TRBV5-6 to TRBJ2-1, with D possibly TRBD2 on 6 matching bases. Germline CDR1 reads SGHDT; CDR2 reads YYEEEE. The CDR3 is 16 residues long. The ends were cut back, 0 bases at V and 1 base at J, with 11 bases in the middle. The CDR3 region is CASSLGGLLSYNEQFF. In nucleotides, the CDR3 is TGTGCCAGCAGCTTGGGGGGACTCCTATCCTACAATGAGCAGTTCTTC.

The chain couples TRBV11-2 to TRBJ2-3; 9 bases map to TRBD2. The CDR3 sequence is 14 residues long. Losses at the gene ends were 4 bases for V and 4 bases for J; bases not matched to a gene: 3. CDR1 and CDR2 from the germline V gene are SGHAT and FQNNGV. The DNA for the CDR3 is TGTGCCAGCAGCTCTAGCGGGAACCCAGATACGCAGTATTTT. It specifies CASSSSGNPDTQYF.

The chain employs TRBV15 and TRBJ1-3; TRBD1 aligns across 10 bases. Per germline, CDR1 LNHNV and CDR2 YYDKDF (reference sequence). The CDR3 runs to 17 residues. V lost 3 bases to trimming and J lost 2 bases; unmatched junction nucleotides: 7. The CDR3 loop reads CATSRRGQGTTGNTIYF. The DNA for the CDR3 is TGTGCCACCAGCAGGAGGGGACAGGGGACAACTGGAAACACCATATATTTT.

This sequence joins TRBV27 and TRBJ1-1; D remains ambiguous. The CDR3 is 15 residues long. Germline V lookup: CDR1 MNHEY, CDR2 SMNVEV (reference sequence). Trimming took 5 bases from V and 5 from J, leaving 18 bases between them. CDR3 sequence reads: CASSLQIGRETEAFF. CDR3 coding DNA: TGTGCCAGCAGTCTCCAGATAGGGAGGGAAACTGAAGCTTTCTTT.

V and J are TRBV19 and TRBJ2-3; the D gene is possibly TRBD2 (6 bases). CDR3 size: 16 residues. Germline loops: CDR1 LNHDA, CDR2 SQIVND (reference sequence). Deletions cut 8 bases from V and 0 bases from J, with 18 bases between. The chain's CDR3 is CASSGELALSTDTQYF. CDR3 nucleotide sequence: TGTGCCAGTTCGGGGGAACTAGCCCTTAGCACAGATACGCAGTATTTT.

The J gene is TRBJ1-6, the V gene TRBV7-2, with D tentatively TRBD1 (6 bases). Germline V gives CDR1 SGHTA, CDR2 FQGNSA. The CDR3 loop spans 15 amino acids. The V and J ends lost 1 base and 8 bases respectively, with 12 bases between them. The CDR3 DNA reads TGTGCCAGCAGCTTAGTGGGGGCGGTCGATTCACCCCTCCACTTT. It translates to CASSLVGAVDSPLHF.

The chain links TRBV6-6 to TRBJ2-5; 7 positions agree with TRBD2. The V gene's germline CDR1 is MNHNY and CDR2 SVGAGI (reference sequence). This CDR3 is built from 14 residues. Trimming cost V 4 bases and J 4 bases; bases outside gene matches: 6. CDR3 sequence reads: CASSSGTMRETQYF. DNA of the CDR3: TGTGCCAGCAGTTCCGGGACTATGCGAGAGACCCAGTACTTC.

The chain carries TRBV3-1 (or the pseudogene TRBV3-2) and TRBJ2-5, with TRBD2 matching 7 bases. Trimming cost V 0 bases and J 4 bases; bases outside gene matches: 5. The CDR3 spans 15 residues. Germline V gene sequence: CDR1 LGHDT, CDR2 YNNKEL (reference sequence). The CDR3 sequence is CASSQDLGGAETQYF. The DNA of the CDR3 is TGTGCCAGCAGCCAAGATTTGGGAGGGGCAGAGACCCAGTACTTC.

The rearrangement links TRBV11-3 to TRBJ1-1; TRBD1 might be the D (6 bases). Per germline, CDR1 SGHNT and CDR2 YENEEA. The CDR3 covers 13 residues. Trimming pared 0 bases from V and 10 bases from J, leaving 12 bases between. This chain's CDR3 is CASSLDEQGRAFF. The CDR3 nucleotides read TGTGCCAGCAGCTTAGATGAGCAGGGGCGAGCTTTCTTT.

The chain has TRBV2 and TRBJ2-1, with 14 bases that match TRBD2. The V and J ends lost 5 bases and 7 bases, in that order; junction bases with no gene match: 7. CDR1 and CDR2 from the germline V gene are SNHLY and FYNNEI. The CDR3 contains 16 residues. The CDR3 reads CASSQRLAGGVNEQFF. The CDR3 region has the DNA TGTGCCAGCAGTCAGCGACTAGCGGGAGGGGTGAATGAGCAGTTCTTC.

J is TRBJ1-1 and V is TRBV29-1, with D possibly being TRBD1 (6 bases). V lost 4 bases and J 5 bases, leaving 20 bases between the germline ends. The CDR3 runs to 15 residues. CDR1 and CDR2 from the germline V gene are SQVTM and ANQGSEA. CDR3 in amino acids: CSVAGTSVRGTEAFF. The CDR3, as DNA: TGCAGCGTTGCCGGGACATCGGTTCGAGGGACTGAAGCTTTCTTT.

This clone occurred once. Other DNA variants within this sample encode the same CDR3. This rearrangement joins TRBV18 to TRBJ1-3; D remains ambiguous. This CDR3 contains 14 residues. The germline CDR1 and CDR2 sequences are KGHSH and LQKENI. The ends were cut back, 2 bases at V and 1 base at J, with 6 bases in the middle. The CDR3 region is CASSPGQSGNTIYF. CDR3 nucleotide sequence: TGTGCCAGCTCACCAGGGCAGTCTGGAAACACCATATATTTT. The full variable domain, with the rest looked up from reference TRBV18 and TRBJ1-3, is NAGVMQNPRHLVRRRGQEARLRCSPMKGHSHVYWYRQLPEEGLKFMVYLQKENIIDESGMPKERFSAEFPKEGPSILRIQQVVRGDSAAYFCASSPGQSGNTIYFGEGSWLTVV.

The chain combines TRBV29-1 with TRBJ1-2; D perhaps matches TRBD1 (6 bases). Trimming shortened V by 4 bases and J by 4 bases, and 13 bases separated the two germline ends. The CDR3 spans 13 residues. Germline lookup yields CDR1 SQVTM and CDR2 ANQGSEA. CDR3 protein: CSVARDIPYGYTF. CDR3 nucleotides: TGCAGCGTTGCCCGGGACATTCCCTATGGCTACACCTTC.

This clone was seen just once. One end of the junction does not line up with germline, which may come from a read error. The J gene is TRBJ2-2, the V gene TRBV29-1; no definite D call. Looked up from germline, CDR1 is SQVTM and CDR2 is ANQGSEA. The CDR3 is 12 amino acids. The CDR3 sequence: CSAESSPGELFF. The CDR3 DNA follows: TGCAGCGCTGAAAGCTCACCCGGGGAGCTGTTTTTT.

CDR3 residues: CASSPLLAGGEETQYF. The CDR3 nucleotides read TGTGCCAGCTCACCACTACTAGCGGGAGGGGAGGAGACCCAGTACTTC. The chain carries TRBV18 and TRBJ2-5; 13 nucleotides agree with TRBD2. CDR1 KGHSH and CDR2 LQKENI come from the germline V gene. The trim removed 1 base at V and 5 bases at J, leaving 4 bases unmatched. CDR3 length equals 16 residues.

This clone has just a few counts. This chain uses TRBV29-1 with TRBJ2-7, with 10 bases identical to TRBD1. The ends lost 4 bases at V and 5 bases at J; junction bases unmatched: 5. Germline-derived CDR1 and CDR2 are SQVTM and ANQGSEA. The CDR3 consists of 13 residues. The CDR3 loop is CSVGGQGFHEQYF. The CDR3 DNA is TGCAGCGTTGGGGGACAGGGGTTCCACGAGCAGTACTTC.